This entry lists 30 T cell receptor beta chains sequenced from one sample in a study of T-cell memory formation after mild COVID-19. TCRdb ran MiXCR on the 5' RACE reads and lists one entry per CDR3 protein. Here the sample spans about half a million distinct CDR3 sequences, over 15% being singletons. Specimen: PBMCs or a T cell subset sorted from them (not recorded which). These receptors all stem from an adult woman who had mild COVID-19 (a few samples of this study predate the infection). Cell type and time point are not known.

The chain carries TRBV6-1 and TRBJ1-2, with TRBD1 matching 7 bases. Germline V gene data show CDR1 as MNHNS and CDR2 as SASEGT. This CDR3 has 15 amino acids. This CDR3 is CGSRDRDSFNYGYTF. CDR3 DNA sequence: TGTGGGTCCCGGGACAGAGACTCCTTCAACTATGGCTACACCTTC.

Only a few counts were recorded for this clonotype. The CDR3 sequence: CASSLARDIPTYGYTF. The CDR3 nucleotides are TGTGCCAGCAGCTTAGCCCGGGACATACCTACCTATGGCTACACCTTC. The chain uses TRBV7-9 and TRBJ1-2; D is possibly TRBD1 (6 bases). The length of the CDR3 is 16 residues. With 0 bases removed from V and 4 bases from J, the gap between germline ends came to 15 bases. CDR1 and CDR2 (germline): SEHNR, FQNEAQ (reference sequence).

This clonotype was counted only a few times. The chain combines TRBV4-1 with TRBJ2-7; 7 nucleotides match TRBD1. Looked up from germline, CDR1 is MGHRA and CDR2 is YSYEKL. V gave up 1 base and J gave up 2 bases; unmatched junction bases: 14. This CDR3 spans 18 amino acids. The CDR3 bases are TGCGCCAGCAGCCAAGGCCGAAGAACCGGGACAGCGGCCTACGAGCAGTACTTC. Translated: CASSQGRRTGTAAYEQYF.

The rearrangement uses TRBV20-1 and TRBJ2-2, with a weak D call TRBD1 (5 bases). Germline V lookup: CDR1 DFQATT, CDR2 SNEGSKA (reference sequence). This CDR3 has 13 amino acids. V shed 3 bases and J shed 0 bases, with 5 bases lying between them. CDR3 bases: TGCAGTGCTAGGACAGCGAACACCGGGGAGCTGTTTTTT. It yields the protein CSARTANTGELFF.

This clonotype was recorded many times. This sequence joins TRBV12-3 or TRBV12-4 and TRBJ2-1; TRBD2 matches at 7 bases. V was pared by 5 bases and J by 4 bases, with 8 bases of the junction left unmatched. The CDR3 runs 15 residues. The CDR3 region is CASSQSGTKYNEQFF. The CDR3 DNA is TGTGCCAGCAGTCAAAGCGGGACTAAGTACAATGAGCAGTTCTTC.

The table lists this clonotype with a few counts. The rearrangement uses TRBV7-8 and TRBJ2-1; 9 bases map to TRBD2. CDR1 and CDR2 from the germline V gene are SGHVS and FQNEAQ. The CDR3 sequence is 16 residues long. The J segment lost 4 bases and the V segment lost 3 bases, leaving 7 bases of the junction unmatched. This CDR3 reads CASSFFTAGGYNEQFF. In DNA form, the CDR3 reads TGTGCCAGCAGCTTTTTTACGGCGGGAGGGTACAATGAGCAGTTCTTC.

This clonotype was seen ten or more times. The gene calls are TRBV4-3 and TRBJ2-1, with 7 bases lining up with TRBD2. The CDR3 runs to 16 residues. Germline assignment: CDR1 LGHNA and CDR2 YSLEER. V shed 4 bases and J 6 bases; nucleotides not matched to a gene: 12. CDR3 loop: CASSPSGAGARNEQFF. As DNA, the CDR3 is TGCGCCAGCAGCCCCAGCGGGGCGGGAGCCCGCAATGAGCAGTTCTTC.

This chain links TRBV10-3 with TRBJ2-3; TRBD1 might be the D (5 bases). Trimming removed 6 bases from V and 1 base from J, with 14 bases in between. CDR1 is ENHRY, CDR2 SYGVKD, per germline. The CDR3 has 15 residues. CDR3 coding DNA: TGTGCCATCAGCCCGGGTGGGGCGGGCACAGATACGCAGTATTTT. As protein: CAISPGGAGTDTQYF.

In its sample, this clonotype was seen a few times. The V call is TRBV10-3, the J call TRBJ2-1; D is possibly TRBD1 or TRBD2 (5 bases each). The CDR3 covers 13 residues. Per germline, CDR1 ENHRY and CDR2 SYGVKD. Trimming took off 4 bases at V and 14 bases at J, with 18 bases between the two ends. The chain's CDR3 is CAISGSSDQGEFF. CDR3 nucleotide sequence: TGTGCCATCAGTGGCTCCTCGGACCAGGGAGAGTTCTTC.

This clonotype was detected a few times. The rearrangement joins TRBV20-1 to TRBJ1-5; 7 positions agree with TRBD1. This CDR3 is built from 17 residues. The J segment lost 0 bases and the V segment lost 6 bases, leaving 14 bases of the junction unmatched. CDR1 and CDR2 (germline): DFQATT, SNEGSKA (reference sequence). The CDR3 sequence: CSASHRDRSFSNQPQHF. The CDR3 DNA follows: TGCAGTGCCTCTCACCGGGACAGATCGTTTAGCAATCAGCCCCAGCATTTT.

This clonotype was seen more than once but under ten times. The V and J genes are TRBV20-1 and TRBJ2-2; D is perhaps TRBD2 (6 bases). This CDR3 region has 14 residues. V was cut by 4 bases and J by 6 bases, with 15 bases left in between. Germline V gene data show CDR1 as DFQATT and CDR2 as SNEGSKA (reference sequence). DNA of the CDR3: TGCAGTGCTATGTGGTCGCGGGGACCCGGGGAGCTGTTTTTT. Its translation is CSAMWSRGPGELFF.

There are a few counts of this clonotype. The CDR3 nucleotides are TGCGCCAGCAGCCTCTCCGACAGGGTAAATTCACCCCTCCACTTT. Protein: CASSLSDRVNSPLHF. The J gene is TRBJ1-6, the V gene TRBV4-3; 7 nucleotides align to TRBD1. The length of the CDR3 is 15 residues. Germline V gene lookup returns CDR1 LGHNA and CDR2 YSLEER. Trimming took 4 bases from V and 7 from J; bases not matched to a gene: 7.

The chain is built from TRBV5-6 and TRBJ2-5, with 14 bases aligning to TRBD2. There are 17 residues in the CDR3. The trim removed 0 bases at V and 4 bases at J, leaving 5 bases unmatched. Germline V CDR1 and CDR2: SGHDT, YYEEEE. Here the CDR3 DNA reads TGTGCCAGCAGCTTGGTCGGGACTAGCGGGAGCCGAGAGACCCAGTACTTC. Residues: CASSLVGTSGSRETQYF.

This clonotype showed up many times. This chain connects TRBV7-2 to TRBJ2-7, with 9 bases identical to TRBD2. CDR1 SGHTA and CDR2 FQGNSA come from the germline V gene. The CDR3 consists of 16 residues. With 0 bases clipped from V and 3 bases from J, the junction kept 6 bases outside the gene matches. CDR3: CASSLALAGSNYEQYF. The DNA for the CDR3 is TGTGCCAGCAGCTTAGCACTAGCGGGTTCAAACTACGAGCAGTACTTC.

The chain is built from TRBV7-9 and TRBJ2-5; 8 positions agree with TRBD2. Trimming at V came to 5 bases and at J to 4 bases, leaving 12 bases not matched to a gene. The V gene's germline CDR1 is SEHNR and CDR2 FQNEAQ (reference sequence). The CDR3 consists of 16 residues. The CDR3 is CASSPLGGGTRETQYF. CDR3 nucleotide sequence: TGTGCCAGCAGCCCCCTGGGCGGGGGGACTCGAGAGACCCAGTACTTC.

J is TRBJ2-7 and V is TRBV20-1, with D possibly being TRBD1 or TRBD2 (5 bases each). V lost 5 bases, J lost 3 bases, and 29 bases lay in between. Per germline, CDR1 DFQATT and CDR2 SNEGSKA (reference sequence). The CDR3 spans 18 residues. The chain's CDR3 is CSADNVLSWQGAVYEQYF. In DNA, the CDR3 is TGCAGTGCTGACAATGTACTTTCGTGGCAGGGAGCGGTCTACGAGCAGTACTTC.

This chain uses TRBV6-1 with TRBJ2-3; TRBD1 might be the D (7 bases). Germline CDR1 is MNHNS and CDR2 is SASEGT. CDR3 size: 16 residues. Trimming pared 2 bases from V and 2 bases from J, leaving 14 bases between. The CDR3 is CASSERRGPDTDTQYF. The DNA for the CDR3 is TGTGCCAGCAGTGAAAGGAGGGGGCCCGACACAGATACGCAGTATTTT.

This clonotype was seen more than once but under ten times. The V and J genes are TRBV30 and TRBJ2-1, with D possibly matching TRBD2 (6 bases). V was cut by 1 base and J by 8 bases, with 18 bases left in between. The germline V gene has CDR1 GTSNPN and CDR2 SVGIG (reference sequence). CDR3 size: 15 residues. CDR3 in amino acids: CAWSEVYGRVDEQFF. The CDR3, as DNA: TGTGCCTGGAGTGAGGTATACGGGAGAGTCGATGAGCAGTTCTTC.

This clonotype occurred many times. V is TRBV10-3 and J is TRBJ1-2; 8 nucleotides match TRBD1. The CDR3 sequence is 13 residues long. The germline CDR1 and CDR2 sequences are ENHRY and SYGVKD. Trimming at V came to 6 bases and at J to 7 bases, leaving 7 bases not matched to a gene. The DNA of the CDR3 is TGTGCCATCAGCGGACAGGGTACTTTTGGCTACACCTTC. It encodes CAISGQGTFGYTF.

The chain uses TRBV5-1 and TRBJ1-5, with TRBD1 matching 7 bases. From germline, CDR1 is SGHRS and CDR2 YFSETQ. This CDR3 region has 13 residues. V was clipped by 4 bases and J by 10 bases; unmatched bases: 8. The CDR3 is CASSAGQVPPQHF. CDR3 nucleotide sequence: TGCGCCAGCAGCGCTGGACAGGTCCCACCCCAGCATTTT.

The CDR3 here is CASSLDAGSIYGYTF. CDR3 coding DNA: TGTGCCAGCAGCTTGGATGCAGGCTCCATCTATGGCTACACCTTC. The chain recombines TRBV5-5 with TRBJ1-2; D unresolved. In germline, CDR1 is SGHKS, CDR2 YYEKEE (reference sequence). The CDR3 extends over 15 amino acids. V was clipped by 0 bases and J by 4 bases, with 13 bases between them.

The chain is built from TRBV30 and TRBJ1-1; a possible D gene is TRBD1 (5 bases). The germline V and J ends were trimmed by 2 bases and 2 bases, with 15 bases remaining between them. The CDR3 spans 15 residues. The germline gives CDR1 GTSNPN, CDR2 SVGIG (reference sequence). The CDR3 bases are TGTGCCTGGAGTTCATCCCTCGGGGCCAACACTGAAGCTTTCTTT. This gives the protein CAWSSSLGANTEAFF.

This clonotype was counted only a few times. J is TRBJ2-3 and V is TRBV7-9, with a tentative D call TRBD2 (5 bases). The germline gives CDR1 SEHNR, CDR2 FQNEAQ (reference sequence). Trimming took 0 bases from V and 5 from J, leaving 15 bases between them. The CDR3 extends over 16 amino acids. CDR3 coding DNA: TGTGCCAGCAGCTTAGCGCGAAAGAGGGAGATAGATACGCAGTATTTT. The encoded protein is CASSLARKREIDTQYF.

This chain links TRBV5-1 with TRBJ2-1; 9 bases fit TRBD1. The CDR3 is made up of 14 amino acids. V lost 4 bases, J lost 6 bases, and 5 bases stayed unmatched. Germline CDR1 SGHRS, CDR2 YFSETQ. CDR3 sequence reads: CASSRDRALNEQFF. CDR3 nucleotides: TGCGCCAGCAGCCGGGACAGGGCCCTCAATGAGCAGTTCTTC.

This chain joins TRBV29-1 and TRBJ1-5; the D is unclear. Germline-derived CDR1 and CDR2 are SQVTM and ANQGSEA. Trimming removed 6 bases from V and 4 bases from J, with 13 bases in between. The CDR3 is made up of 13 amino acids. CDR3 DNA: TGCAGCGTCTCTTTTGGACTTAATCAGCCCCAGCATTTT. Its protein is CSVSFGLNQPQHF.

This clonotype was detected a few times. V usage is TRBV6-2 or TRBV6-3 and J usage is TRBJ2-7; D ambiguous. Germline V gene sequence: CDR1 MNHEY, CDR2 SVGEGT. Trimming left V 5 bases short and J 2 bases short, with 19 bases between. The CDR3 length is 16 residues. The CDR3 DNA follows: TGTGCCAGCAGTCAACGTATACGGGTCGATACCTACGAGCAGTACTTC. Its protein product is CASSQRIRVDTYEQYF.

The gene calls are TRBV12-5 and TRBJ1-1; D perhaps matches TRBD1 (5 bases). Looked up from germline, CDR1 is LGHNT and CDR2 is FRNRAP. The CDR3 has 11 residues. Here the CDR3 DNA reads TGTGCCCAGACAGCTCACACTGAAGCTTTCTTT. Protein product: CAQTAHTEAFF. Based on the CDR3 plus reference TRBV12-5 and TRBJ1-1, the full variable domain is DARVTQTPRHKVTEMGQEVTMRCQPILGHNTVFWYRQTMMQGLELLAYFRNRAPLDDSGMPKDRFSAEMPDATLATLKIQPSEPRDSAVYFCAQTAHTEAFFGQGTRLTVV.

The chain links TRBV18 to TRBJ2-7; 7 bases are a match to TRBD1. Germline values: CDR1 KGHSH, CDR2 LQKENI. V lost 1 base and J lost 1; bases outside the gene matches: 13. The CDR3 length is 18 residues. As DNA, the CDR3 is TGTGCCAGCTCACCACTAGGGTTCCGGGACAGAAATTCCTACGAGCAGTACTTC. This codes for CASSPLGFRDRNSYEQYF.

This sequence joins TRBV7-9 and TRBJ2-3; perhaps TRBD2 as D (6 bases). V lost 2 bases to trimming and J lost 1 base, with 13 bases between them. CDR1 is SEHNR and CDR2 is FQNEAQ in the germline V gene (reference sequence). The CDR3 consists of 16 residues. The DNA of the CDR3 is TGTGCCAGCAGCTTACTGGGGCGGGACCGCACAGATACGCAGTATTTT. Translation gives CASSLLGRDRTDTQYF. Variable domain in full (rest from reference TRBV7-9 and TRBJ2-3): DTGVSQNPRHKITKRGQNVTFRCDPISEHNRLYWYRQTLGQGPEFLTYFQNEAQLEKSRLLSDRFSAERPKGSFSTLEIQRTEQGDSAMYLCASSLLGRDRTDTQYFGPGTRLTVL.

The chain has TRBV6-1 and TRBJ2-3; D might be TRBD2 (7 bases). Germline V gives CDR1 MNHNS, CDR2 SASEGT. This CDR3 comprises 16 residues. The V gene lost 2 bases and the J gene lost 6 bases, with 18 bases spanning the gap. The DNA for the CDR3 is TGTGCCAGCAGTGAATCTGAGTGGGGGGGCCTGGATACGCAGTATTTT. This codes for CASSESEWGGLDTQYF.